This T cell receptor beta chain was obtained from a study of OX40 agonist ivuxolimab in advanced cancers. Looking at the study overall: Prior anti-PD-1, anti-PD-L1 or anti-CTLA-4 therapy was allowed; over 30% had some. Study-level findings and limits: Expanded clones tended on average to be more numerous among CD8+ T cells than CD4+. Among patients with partial responses at 0.1-3.0 mg/kg, clonal expansion was among the lowest.

Deletions cut 0 bases from V and 0 bases from J, with 6 bases between. This CDR3 is 15 amino acids long. Germline CDR1 LNHDA, CDR2 SQIVND (reference sequence). Assay used: immunoSEQ multiplex PCR; TCRdb lists only in-frame clones, some missing. In the table there are roughly 46,000 clones, around nine tenths of which are singletons. Blood samples were obtained at baseline, cycle 4 day 1, and cycle 7 day 1. Regarding this clone: Antigen: not known.

The sample here was CD4+ or CD8+ T cells sorted from blood, taken in a trial of the OX40 agonist ivuxolimab. The sequence derives from an adult with an advanced solid tumor such as melanoma, head and neck, liver or kidney cancer. This sequence joins TRBV19 and TRBJ1-5; D not resolved. CDR3 region: CASSIDLGSNQPQHF. The CDR3 coding sequence is TGTGCCAGTAGTATAGATCTTGGTAGCAATCAGCCCCAGCATTTT.